The 7 T cell receptor beta chains listed next were all sequenced from one sample in a study of shared clonotypes between healthy human individuals. Some clones are missing from TCRdb's copy, which holds only in-frame ones; the method was immunoSEQ multiplex PCR. This sample yields 850,000 to 1,200,000 clones, of which about 75% are seen a single time; less than 1.5% belongs to the top ten. Sequencing used memory CD4+ T cells sorted from blood. Regarding subset: CD45RA-negative fraction. The receptor source for this set is a man aged 18 to 30 in good health.

The chain joins TRBV5-1 to TRBJ2-3, with 11 bases that match TRBD1. V shed 4 bases and J 4 bases; nucleotides not matched to a gene: 2. CDR3 length: 14 residues. CDR1 and CDR2 (germline): SGHRS, YFSETQ. CDR3 in amino acids: CASSGGQGADTQYF. DNA for the CDR3: TGCGCCAGCAGCGGGGGACAGGGGGCAGATACGCAGTATTTT. Supplemented by reference TRBV5-1 and TRBJ2-3, the full variable domain reads KAGVTQTPRYLIKTRGQQVTLSCSPISGHRSVSWYQQTPGQGLQFLFEYFSETQRNKGNFPGRFSGRQFSNSRSEMNVSTLELGDSALYLCASSGGQGADTQYFGPGTRLTVL.

This chain joins TRBV28 and TRBJ2-7; unclear D gene. Germline V lookup: CDR1 MDHEN, CDR2 SYDVKM. V shed 2 bases and J shed 0 bases, with 8 bases lying between them. CDR3 length equals 14 residues. In DNA form, the CDR3 reads TGTGCCAGCAGTTTAAGCGCCACCTCCTACGAGCAGTACTTC. The encoded protein is CASSLSATSYEQYF.

The J gene is TRBJ1-4, the V gene TRBV18, with 8 bases fitting TRBD1. Unmatched junction bases numbered 7, after V lost 2 bases and J lost 8 bases. CDR1 is KGHSH, CDR2 LQKENI, per germline. The CDR3 has 15 amino acids. The CDR3 sequence: CASSPGQGAREKLFF. CDR3 in DNA: TGTGCCAGCTCACCAGGGCAGGGGGCGCGAGAAAAACTGTTTTTT.

This clone was observed a few times. The chain links TRBV18 to TRBJ2-2; TRBD2 is a possible D gene (5 bases). V was clipped by 1 base and J by 0 bases, with 12 bases between them. The CDR3 runs 17 residues. Germline loops: CDR1 KGHSH, CDR2 LQKENI. CDR3 amino acids: CASSPRKLDSNTGELFF. The CDR3 DNA is TGTGCCAGCTCACCACGGAAACTAGACTCGAACACCGGGGAGCTGTTTTTT.

This sequence joins TRBV9 and TRBJ2-3; 12 nucleotides agree with TRBD2. Trimming cost V 7 bases and J 4 bases; bases outside gene matches: 7. This CDR3 spans 15 amino acids. CDR1 is SGDLS and CDR2 is YYNGEE in the germline V gene. CDR3 coding DNA: TGTGCCAGCTCCTGGACTAGCGGGACGGCAGATACGCAGTATTTT. Its translation: CASSWTSGTADTQYF. Full variable domain (missing parts from reference TRBV9 and TRBJ2-3): DSGVTQTPKHLITATGQRVTLRCSPRSGDLSVYWYQQSLDQGLQFLIQYYNGEERAKGNILERFSAQQFPDLHSELNLSSLELGDSALYFCASSWTSGTADTQYFGPGTRLTVL.

The gene calls are TRBV28 and TRBJ2-3, with TRBD2 matching 9 bases. The germline gives CDR1 MDHEN, CDR2 SYDVKM. The CDR3 is 16 residues long. V gave up 4 bases and J gave up 9 bases; unmatched junction bases: 14. The CDR3 bases are TGTGCCAGCAGTTCCCCTAGCGGGGCGACCCTCTGGACGCAGTATTTT. Translated: CASSSPSGATLWTQYF.

This clone has more than one count but fewer than ten. This chain joins TRBV7-9 and TRBJ1-1, with TRBD1 matching 7 bases. Germline CDR1 SEHNR, CDR2 FQNEAQ (reference sequence). The CDR3 has 17 amino acids. V was pared by 2 bases and J by 3 bases, with 12 bases of the junction left unmatched. The CDR3 nucleotides are TGTGCCAGCAGCTTACCCGGGACAGCGGGTTGGGACACTGAAGCTTTCTTT. Protein product: CASSLPGTAGWDTEAFF.